One sample yielded the 25 T cell receptor beta chains listed below, sequenced in a study of blood T cell repertoires in COVID-19. Method: immunoSEQ multiplex PCR; TCRdb's copy keeps in-frame clones and lacks some. The table has some 190,000 clones, about 83% seen once. Sequences were obtained from peripheral blood. These receptors were taken from a person aged 65 to 79 with COVID-19, enrolled during active disease.

Points on this clone: This specimen includes other DNA sequences encoding the same CDR3. The V and J genes are TRBV19 and TRBJ1-4, with 10 nucleotides matching TRBD1. CDR1 and CDR2 (germline): LNHDA, SQIVND (reference sequence). J gave up 6 bases and V 5 bases, and 3 bases lay outside the gene matches. The CDR3 extends over 14 amino acids. The CDR3 coding sequence is TGTGCCAGTAGTCGACAGGGGGCAGATGAAAAACTGTTTTTT. Translation gives CASSRQGADEKLFF. Based on the CDR3 plus reference TRBV19 and TRBJ1-4, the full variable domain is DGGITQSPKYLFRKEGQNVTLSCEQNLNHDAMYWYRQDPGQGLRLIYYSQIVNDFQKGDIAEGYSVSREKKESFPLTVTSAQKNPTAFYLCASSRQGADEKLFFGSGTQLSVL.

The CDR3: CASSDGRVKSPLHF. CDR3 DNA: TGTGCCAGCAGTGACGGCAGGGTCAAGTCACCCCTCCACTTT. J is TRBJ1-6 and V is TRBV2, with a tentative D call TRBD1 (5 bases). This CDR3 contains 14 residues. Germline CDR1 SNHLY, CDR2 FYNNEI. V gave up 3 bases and J gave up 10 bases, with 13 bases separating them.

V and J are TRBV14 and TRBJ2-5, with TRBD2 as a possible D gene (5 bases). This CDR3 contains 14 residues. V lost 4 bases, J lost 1 base, and 10 bases lay in between. Germline V gene lookup returns CDR1 SGHDN and CDR2 FVKESK. This CDR3 is CASSPRDPQETQYF. CDR3 nucleotide sequence: TGTGCCAGCAGCCCCCGGGATCCCCAAGAGACCCAGTACTTC. Complete variable domain (other parts from reference TRBV14 and TRBJ2-5): EAGVTQFPSHSVIEKGQTVTLRCDPISGHDNLYWYRRVMGKEIKFLLHFVKESKQDESGMPNNRFLAERTGGTYSTLKVQPAELEDSGVYFCASSPRDPQETQYFGPGTRLLVL.

J is TRBJ2-7 and V is TRBV19, with 7 bases aligning to TRBD2. The V segment lost 4 bases and the J segment 4 bases; nucleotides outside the gene matches: 4. In germline, CDR1 is LNHDA, CDR2 SQIVND (reference sequence). This CDR3 has 13 residues. The CDR3 protein is CASSSREAYEQYF. CDR3 nucleotides: TGTGCCAGTAGTAGCCGGGAGGCATACGAGCAGTACTTC.

This sequence joins TRBV6-8 and TRBJ1-4; D is ambiguous. Germline CDR1 is MNHGY and CDR2 is SAAAGT. V was trimmed by 7 bases and J by 5 bases, leaving 14 bases between them. The CDR3 length is 14 residues. The CDR3 spells CASTLPVMNEKLFF. The DNA of the CDR3 is TGTGCCAGCACCTTACCGGTGATGAATGAAAAACTGTTTTTT.

The V call is TRBV7-3, the J call TRBJ2-5; TRBD2 matches at 11 bases. This CDR3 region has 16 residues. With 8 bases clipped from V and 0 bases from J, the junction kept 8 bases outside the gene matches. Germline-derived CDR1 and CDR2 are SGHTA and FQGTGA. The CDR3 bases are TGTGCCAGCCCGCCAGAGACTAGCGGGAACCAAGAGACCCAGTACTTC. It yields the protein CASPPETSGNQETQYF. Full variable domain (missing parts from reference TRBV7-3 and TRBJ2-5): GAGVSQTPSNKVTEKGKYVELRCDPISGHTALYWYRQSLGQGPEFLIYFQGTGAADDSGLPNDRFFAVRPEGSVSTLKIQRTERGDSAVYLCASPPETSGNQETQYFGPGTRLLVL.

The chain has TRBV28 and TRBJ1-3; D unclear. This CDR3 comprises 12 residues. CDR1 and CDR2 (germline): MDHEN, SYDVKM. V lost 8 bases and J 2 bases, leaving 7 bases between the germline ends. The CDR3 reads CASAIAGNTIYF. CDR3 sequence (DNA): TGTGCCAGCGCGATAGCTGGAAACACCATATATTTT.

The gene calls are TRBV28 and TRBJ1-2; D is possibly TRBD1 (6 bases). CDR3 length equals 13 residues. V was clipped by 3 bases and J by 4 bases, with 9 bases between them. Looked up from germline, CDR1 is MDHEN and CDR2 is SYDVKM. CDR3 DNA sequence: TGTGCCAGCAGTTTTCAGGGGCGCTATGGCTACACCTTC. It specifies CASSFQGRYGYTF.

The chain is built from TRBV27 and TRBJ1-3, with D unclear. Trimming stripped 4 bases from V and 0 bases from J, with 4 bases between. This CDR3 contains 13 residues. Germline CDR1 and CDR2: MNHEY and SMNVEV (reference sequence). CDR3 amino acids: CASSSLSGNTIYF. The CDR3 DNA reads as TGTGCCAGCAGTTCTCTCTCTGGAAACACCATATATTTT.

This clone was recorded once. The V and J genes are TRBV7-2 and TRBJ2-7; no firm D call. Trimming removed 2 bases from V and 6 bases from J, with 14 bases in between. Looked up from germline, CDR1 is SGHTA and CDR2 is FQGNSA. This CDR3 has 14 residues. CDR3: CASSLRQVSPEQYF. In DNA form, the CDR3 reads TGTGCCAGCAGCTTAAGGCAGGTTAGTCCCGAGCAGTACTTC. The complete variable domain, with remaining parts taken from reference TRBV7-2 and TRBJ2-7, reads GAGVSQSPSNKVTEKGKDVELRCDPISGHTALYWYRQSLGQGLEFLIYFQGNSAPDKSGLPSDRFSAERTGGSVSTLTIQRTQQEDSAVYLCASSLRQVSPEQYFGPGTRLTVT.

V and J are TRBV7-2 and TRBJ2-7; 9 bases agree with TRBD2. The CDR3 runs to 16 residues. Per the germline V gene, CDR1 is SGHTA and CDR2 is FQGNSA. Germline trimming cut 0 bases from V and 1 base from J; bases unmatched to any gene: 4. The CDR3 loop reads CASSLARGGASYEQYF. DNA of the CDR3: TGTGCCAGCAGCTTAGCCCGCGGGGGGGCTTCCTACGAGCAGTACTTC.

V is TRBV5-6 and J is TRBJ1-2; TRBD1 aligns across 7 bases. This CDR3 is built from 17 residues. With V trimmed by 4 bases and J by 0 bases, 12 bases remained unmatched. CDR1 and CDR2 from the germline V gene are SGHDT and YYEEEE. The CDR3 is CASSPPYRQGANYGYTF. The CDR3 DNA follows: TGTGCCAGCAGCCCACCTTACAGACAGGGCGCTAACTATGGCTACACCTTC.

The CDR3 loop is CASRGGNGEQFF. CDR3 in DNA: TGTGCCAGCAGGGGGGGTAATGGTGAGCAGTTCTTC. This sequence joins TRBV9 and TRBJ2-1; the D gene is possibly TRBD2 (6 bases). This CDR3 contains 12 residues. Germline V gene lookup returns CDR1 SGDLS and CDR2 YYNGEE. V gave up 5 bases and J gave up 9 bases, with 12 bases separating them.

A remark on this clone: Other DNA sequences within the sample encode an identical CDR3. The rearrangement links TRBV7-9 to TRBJ1-1; D uncertain. V was shortened by 5 bases and J by 2 bases, with 15 bases between the two germline ends. Germline V gene sequence: CDR1 SEHNR, CDR2 FQNEAQ (reference sequence). There are 15 residues in the CDR3. The CDR3 nucleotides are TGTGCCAGCAGCCCAGTCGGGCGGGAAAACACTGAAGCTTTCTTT. Encoded protein: CASSPVGRENTEAFF.

The genes are TRBV4-3 and TRBJ2-7, with D tentatively TRBD1 (5 bases). Germline V gene data show CDR1 as LGHNA and CDR2 as YSLEER. This CDR3 is built from 14 residues. V was shortened by 0 bases and J by 3 bases, with 9 bases between the two germline ends. CDR3 in DNA: TGCGCCAGCAGCCAAGAAGGGGTGGGCTACGAGCAGTACTTC. Protein product: CASSQEGVGYEQYF.

V is TRBV5-1 and J is TRBJ1-1; 8 bases agree with TRBD1. The V segment lost 5 bases and the J segment 1 base; nucleotides outside the gene matches: 10. The germline gives CDR1 SGHRS, CDR2 YFSETQ. This CDR3 is 16 amino acids long. In DNA, the CDR3 is TGCGCCAGCAGGGCCCCAGCCGGGACAGGGAACACTGAAGCTTTCTTT. Residues: CASRAPAGTGNTEAFF. Variable domain in full (rest from reference TRBV5-1 and TRBJ1-1): KAGVTQTPRYLIKTRGQQVTLSCSPISGHRSVSWYQQTPGQGLQFLFEYFSETQRNKGNFPGRFSGRQFSNSRSEMNVSTLELGDSALYLCASRAPAGTGNTEAFFGQGTRLTVV.

The rearrangement joins TRBV7-3 to TRBJ2-2, with 8 bases that match TRBD2. V lost 3 bases to trimming and J lost 1 base; unmatched junction nucleotides: 4. Germline V gene sequence: CDR1 SGHTA, CDR2 FQGTGA. The CDR3 covers 16 residues. CDR3 sequence reads: CASSLPSGLNTGELFF. The CDR3, as DNA: TGTGCCAGCAGCTTGCCTAGCGGGTTGAACACCGGGGAGCTGTTTTTT.

This clone was recorded once. V usage is TRBV29-1 and J usage is TRBJ1-3, with D hard to call. Germline lookup yields CDR1 SQVTM and CDR2 ANQGSEA. CDR3 length: 13 residues. Trimming removed 5 bases at V and 2 bases at J, with 10 bases between. The CDR3, as DNA: TGCAGCGTTTGCAGTTCAACTGGAAACACCATATATTTT. Translated: CSVCSSTGNTIYF.

The J gene is TRBJ1-2, the V gene TRBV3-1 (or the pseudogene TRBV3-2); D not resolved. V was trimmed by 1 base and J by 5 bases, leaving 14 bases between them. The V gene's germline CDR1 is LGHDT and CDR2 YNNKEL (reference sequence). The CDR3 extends over 15 amino acids. DNA for the CDR3: TGTGCCAGCAGCCAAGGACGGAGTGGCGCATATGGCTACACCTTC. It codes for CASSQGRSGAYGYTF.

The rearrangement links TRBV5-1 to TRBJ1-1, with a weak D call TRBD1 (6 bases). V was trimmed by 3 bases and J by 1 base, leaving 13 bases between them. Germline V gives CDR1 SGHRS, CDR2 YFSETQ. This CDR3 has 15 residues. The CDR3 region is CASSWAGARNTEAFF. DNA of the CDR3: TGCGCCAGCAGCTGGGCGGGGGCAAGGAACACTGAAGCTTTCTTT.

The J gene is TRBJ2-5, the V gene TRBV5-1; 9 bases are shared with TRBD2. V lost 0 bases, J lost 5 bases, and 11 bases stayed unmatched. CDR3 length: 17 residues. Germline V CDR1 and CDR2: SGHRS, YFSETQ. The CDR3 is CASSLDPGAGGWETQYF. The CDR3 DNA is TGCGCCAGCAGCTTGGATCCGGGAGCGGGGGGCTGGGAGACCCAGTACTTC. Full variable domain (outside the CDR3, taken from reference TRBV5-1 and TRBJ2-5): KAGVTQTPRYLIKTRGQQVTLSCSPISGHRSVSWYQQTPGQGLQFLFEYFSETQRNKGNFPGRFSGRQFSNSRSEMNVSTLELGDSALYLCASSLDPGAGGWETQYFGPGTRLLVL.

This rearrangement joins TRBV27 to TRBJ1-4; 11 bases align to TRBD1. This CDR3 is built from 16 residues. Germline CDR1 reads MNHEY; CDR2 reads SMNVEV (reference sequence). The junction had 3 bases not matched to a gene; V was cut back by 2 bases and J by 4 bases. The CDR3 sequence is CASSLRTGGLNEKLFF. As DNA, the CDR3 is TGTGCCAGCAGTTTAAGGACAGGGGGCCTTAATGAAAAACTGTTTTTT.

The rearrangement uses TRBV7-9 and TRBJ1-2, with a weak D call TRBD1 (6 bases). Germline V CDR1 and CDR2: SEHNR, FQNEAQ (reference sequence). The CDR3 consists of 13 residues. Trimming left V 5 bases short and J 8 bases short, with 15 bases between. The CDR3 here is CASSEAGRGGYTF. CDR3 nucleotide sequence: TGTGCCAGCAGCGAGGCCGGCAGGGGCGGCTACACCTTC.

The chain carries TRBV7-7 and TRBJ1-4; D call uncertain. The length of the CDR3 is 14 residues. With 5 bases removed from V and 6 bases from J, the gap between germline ends came to 13 bases. Germline V lookup: CDR1 SSHAT, CDR2 FNYEAQ (reference sequence). CDR3 protein: CASSPDLSDEKLFF. As DNA, the CDR3 is TGTGCCAGCAGCCCCGATTTATCGGATGAAAAACTGTTTTTT.

The gene calls are TRBV7-3 and TRBJ2-1; TRBD2 might be the D (6 bases). Germline V CDR1 and CDR2: SGHTA, FQGTGA. There are 15 residues in the CDR3. Trimming shortened V by 5 bases and J by 4 bases, and 15 bases separated the two germline ends. This CDR3 is CASSPKTSPYNEQFF. The CDR3 region has the DNA TGTGCCAGCAGCCCAAAAACTAGCCCGTACAATGAGCAGTTCTTC. The whole variable domain, filled in from reference TRBV7-3 and TRBJ2-1, reads GAGVSQTPSNKVTEKGKYVELRCDPISGHTALYWYRQSLGQGPEFLIYFQGTGAADDSGLPNDRFFAVRPEGSVSTLKIQRTERGDSAVYLCASSPKTSPYNEQFFGPGTRLTVL.